The 25 T cell receptor beta chains below come from one sample, sequenced in a study of blood T cell repertoires in COVID-19. TCRdb's table, derived via immunoSEQ multiplex PCR, lists solely in-frame clones and lacks some. The data hold 250,000 to 300,000 clones, with more than 85% observed a single time. Specimen: peripheral blood. All receptors derive from a man younger than 30 with active or convalescent COVID-19.

This chain joins TRBV6-6 and TRBJ1-6; 9 nucleotides align to TRBD1. The CDR3 covers 16 residues. J gave up 8 bases and V 3 bases, and 8 bases lay outside the gene matches. CDR1 is MNHNY and CDR2 is SVGAGI in the germline V gene (reference sequence). CDR3 DNA: TGTGCCAGCAGTTATTCTCGGGACAGGGTGGATTCACCCCTCCACTTT. Translated, it gives CASSYSRDRVDSPLHF.

The gene calls are TRBV5-6 and TRBJ2-3; D is uncertain. The CDR3 length is 15 residues. Germline loops: CDR1 SGHDT, CDR2 YYEEEE. V was clipped by 1 base and J by 1 base, with 10 bases between them. CDR3: CASSLLVAGTDTQYF. The CDR3 coding sequence is TGTGCCAGCAGCTTGCTGGTGGCAGGCACAGATACGCAGTATTTT.

The gene calls are TRBV3-1 (or the pseudogene TRBV3-2) and TRBJ1-1; the D gene is possibly TRBD1 (6 bases). CDR1 is LGHDT and CDR2 is YNNKEL in the germline V gene (reference sequence). This CDR3 has 15 amino acids. Trimming pared 4 bases from V and 9 bases from J, leaving 21 bases between. CDR3 protein: CASSLADDRREKAFF. The CDR3 DNA reads TGTGCCAGCAGCCTAGCTGACGACAGGCGCGAGAAAGCTTTCTTT.

V is TRBV7-2 and J is TRBJ2-3, with 8 bases aligning to TRBD2. Germline V gene lookup returns CDR1 SGHTA and CDR2 FQGNSA. CDR3 length: 19 amino acids. J lost 3 bases, V lost 1 base, and 15 bases had no gene match. CDR3 amino acids: CASSLGSRGGTRRTDTQYF. CDR3 DNA: TGTGCCAGCAGCTTAGGTTCCCGGGGAGGGACTAGACGAACAGATACGCAGTATTTT.

This rearrangement joins TRBV5-6 to TRBJ2-7; 7 bases line up with TRBD2. CDR3 length: 15 amino acids. CDR1 is SGHDT and CDR2 is YYEEEE in the germline V gene. Trimming took 4 bases from V and 4 from J; bases not matched to a gene: 11. CDR3 coding DNA: TGTGCCAGCAGCCTAAAGGGGAGGGAGAATTACGAGCAGTACTTC. This encodes CASSLKGRENYEQYF.

The chain has TRBV6-2 or TRBV6-3 and TRBJ2-7; 9 nucleotides agree with TRBD2. Per germline, CDR1 MNHEY and CDR2 SVGEGT. This CDR3 comprises 18 residues. The V gene end was trimmed by 2 bases and the J gene end by 4 bases; junction bases not matched to a gene: 15. The DNA of the CDR3 is TGTGCCAGCAGTTACGACATAAAGCGGGAGCGGGGGGTTTACGAGCAGTACTTC. This codes for CASSYDIKRERGVYEQYF.

This chain uses TRBV11-2 with TRBJ1-2; the match to TRBD1 covers 7 bases. CDR3 length equals 13 residues. The V segment lost 5 bases and the J segment 8 bases; nucleotides outside the gene matches: 8. Germline V gene data show CDR1 as SGHAT and CDR2 as FQNNGV. The CDR3 bases are TGTGCCAGCAGCCCAACAGGGGCCAGCGGCTACACCTTC. As protein: CASSPTGASGYTF.

This chain joins TRBV11-3 and TRBJ2-2, with TRBD2 matching over 9 bases. The CDR3 sequence is 16 residues long. Trimming took 7 bases from V and 1 from J; bases not matched to a gene: 7. Germline assignment: CDR1 SGHNT and CDR2 YENEEA. The DNA of the CDR3 is TGTGCCAGCACACCCCAAGCGGGAGGGAACACCGGGGAGCTGTTTTTT. Its protein product is CASTPQAGGNTGELFF.

The chain carries TRBV7-6 and TRBJ2-2, with 8 bases lining up with TRBD1. The CDR3 length is 14 residues. Germline CDR1 and CDR2: SGHVS and FNYEAQ. V dropped 5 bases and J dropped 7; count of bases not matched to a gene: 6. The CDR3 reads CASSRRGRGGELFF. The CDR3 nucleotides are TGTGCCAGCAGCCGCAGGGGGCGAGGCGGGGAGCTGTTTTTT.

This chain links TRBV10-3 with TRBJ1-3; D gene unclear. Germline CDR1 ENHRY, CDR2 SYGVKD. Between the trimmed V and J ends, which lost 4 bases and 4 bases, there was a span of 5 bases. The CDR3 runs to 12 residues. The CDR3 sequence: CAISVEGNTIYF. The CDR3 nucleotides are TGTGCCATCAGTGTAGAAGGAAACACCATATATTTT.

J is TRBJ1-4 and V is TRBV10-3; the D gene is possibly TRBD1 (5 bases). The V gene lost 3 bases and the J gene lost 7 bases, with 12 bases spanning the gap. The CDR3 loop spans 14 amino acids. The germline V gene has CDR1 ENHRY and CDR2 SYGVKD. The CDR3 spells CAISDGRGGEKLFF. CDR3 DNA: TGTGCCATCAGTGACGGGAGGGGCGGTGAAAAACTGTTTTTT.

The chain is built from TRBV5-1 and TRBJ2-2; the D gene is possibly TRBD2 (6 bases). The CDR3 loop spans 16 amino acids. Germline CDR1 is SGHRS and CDR2 is YFSETQ. V shed 4 bases and J shed 2 bases, with 15 bases lying between them. This CDR3 is CASSRYRDSNTGELFF. The CDR3 DNA sequence: TGCGCCAGCAGCCGATACCGGGACTCAAACACCGGGGAGCTGTTTTTT.

V gene TRBV27 combines with J gene TRBJ1-5, with unresolved D. Germline CDR1 reads MNHEY; CDR2 reads SMNVEV (reference sequence). The CDR3 spans 13 residues. The V end lost 5 bases, the J end lost 8 bases, and 13 bases lay between the germline ends. The CDR3 nucleotides read TGTGCCAGCAGTCGCGGTTCGGCAGAGCCCCAGCATTTT. Translating gives CASSRGSAEPQHF.

CDR3 residues: CAWSVTGKGYTF. The DNA of the CDR3 is TGTGCCTGGAGTGTGACAGGGAAAGGCTACACCTTC. This chain connects TRBV30 to TRBJ1-2; TRBD1 aligns across 7 bases. Germline V gene sequence: CDR1 GTSNPN, CDR2 SVGIG (reference sequence). The CDR3 is made up of 12 amino acids. Trimming at V came to 0 bases and at J to 8 bases, leaving 3 bases not matched to a gene.

This chain joins TRBV4-1 and TRBJ1-2, with D possibly TRBD1 on 5 matching bases. The V and J ends lost 2 bases and 1 base respectively, with 8 bases between them. The CDR3 totals 14 residues. From germline, CDR1 is MGHRA and CDR2 YSYEKL. The CDR3 here is CASSQPGGNYGYTF. The CDR3 bases are TGCGCCAGCAGCCAACCCGGGGGTAACTATGGCTACACCTTC.

This chain connects TRBV12-3 or TRBV12-4 to TRBJ2-5; D is uncertain. This CDR3 has 10 residues. Trimming pared 10 bases from V and 5 bases from J, leaving 8 bases between. The CDR3 DNA reads TGTGCCACTTCCGGGGAGACCCAGTACTTC. Its protein product is CATSGETQYF.

The V call is TRBV5-1, the J call TRBJ2-2; D is possibly TRBD2 (6 bases). Germline values: CDR1 SGHRS, CDR2 YFSETQ. V was clipped by 4 bases and J by 5 bases, with 12 bases between them. The CDR3 is made up of 14 amino acids. As DNA, the CDR3 is TGCGCCAGCAGCGGCGGGACGCCGACCGGGGAGCTGTTTTTT. The encoded protein is CASSGGTPTGELFF.

The chain recombines TRBV5-4 with TRBJ2-3, with D maybe TRBD2 (5 bases). The CDR3 contains 14 residues. Per germline, CDR1 SGHNT and CDR2 YYREEE (reference sequence). The germline V and J ends were trimmed by 1 base and 1 base, with 7 bases remaining between them. The DNA for the CDR3 is TGTGCCAGCAGCTTGACTAGTGGCACAGATACGCAGTATTTT. Its translation: CASSLTSGTDTQYF.

The J gene is TRBJ1-5, the V gene TRBV5-6; possible D gene TRBD1, 5 bases. The CDR3 consists of 15 residues. Trimming took 0 bases from V and 4 from J, leaving 11 bases between them. Germline V lookup: CDR1 SGHDT, CDR2 YYEEEE. The CDR3 is CASSLAGGINQPQHF. The CDR3 DNA is TGTGCCAGCAGCTTGGCCGGGGGGATTAATCAGCCCCAGCATTTT. Supplemented by reference TRBV5-6 and TRBJ1-5, the full variable domain reads DAGVTQSPTHLIKTRGQQVTLRCSPKSGHDTVSWYQQALGQGPQFIFQYYEEEERQRGNFPDRFSGHQFPNYSSELNVNALLLGDSALYLCASSLAGGINQPQHFGDGTRLSIL.

The chain carries TRBV28 and TRBJ2-2; 9 nucleotides match TRBD1. The ends lost 3 bases at V and 0 bases at J; junction bases unmatched: 2. Looked up from germline, CDR1 is MDHEN and CDR2 is SYDVKM. CDR3 length: 16 amino acids. DNA for the CDR3: TGTGCCAGCAGTTTTAACAGGGGGCCGAACACCGGGGAGCTGTTTTTT. It codes for CASSFNRGPNTGELFF.

V usage is TRBV28 and J usage is TRBJ1-6; D might be TRBD1 (6 bases). V was trimmed by 8 bases and J by 4 bases, leaving 12 bases between them. Looked up from germline, CDR1 is MDHEN and CDR2 is SYDVKM. The CDR3 is 14 amino acids. This CDR3 reads CASSRQVYNSPLHF. The CDR3 bases are TGTGCCAGCTCGAGACAGGTTTATAATTCACCCCTCCACTTT.

The J gene is TRBJ1-5, the V gene TRBV2; maybe TRBD1 (6 bases). There are 13 residues in the CDR3. The V gene lost 7 bases and the J gene lost 7 bases, with 14 bases spanning the gap. In germline, CDR1 is SNHLY, CDR2 FYNNEI. As DNA, the CDR3 is TGTGCCAGCAACCGGGACAATAGCCAGCCCCAGCATTTT. This codes for CASNRDNSQPQHF.

The genes are TRBV6-2 or TRBV6-3 and TRBJ1-1; D remains ambiguous. V was pared by 2 bases and J by 0 bases, with 7 bases between. Germline CDR1 is MNHEY and CDR2 is SVGEGT. The CDR3 consists of 14 residues. The CDR3 sequence: CASSYRALNTEAFF. As DNA, the CDR3 is TGTGCCAGCAGTTACAGAGCCCTGAACACTGAAGCTTTCTTT.

The V call is TRBV3-1 (or the pseudogene TRBV3-2), the J call TRBJ2-3, with D possibly being TRBD2 (7 bases). Trimming left V 3 bases short and J 3 bases short, with 16 bases between. The V gene's germline CDR1 is LGHDT and CDR2 YNNKEL (reference sequence). The CDR3 has 16 amino acids. In nucleotides, the CDR3 is TGTGCCAGCAGCCAGTCGGGGGGCCTCCGAACAGATACGCAGTATTTT. This gives the protein CASSQSGGLRTDTQYF.

The V call is TRBV3-1 (or the pseudogene TRBV3-2), the J call TRBJ1-2; D uncertain. Germline V gene data show CDR1 as LGHDT and CDR2 as YNNKEL (reference sequence). Trimming removed 0 bases at V and 5 bases at J, with 10 bases between. The CDR3 loop spans 14 amino acids. The CDR3 nucleotides are TGTGCCAGCAGCCAAGATCGACAATGGTATGGCTACACCTTC. It specifies CASSQDRQWYGYTF.